The clone carrying this T cell receptor (beta chain) was seen only a few times. Its antigen remains unidentified. The source of the sample is a study of blood T cells in healthy people across ages. General study findings and limits: Diversity of TCR beta correlated strongly with naive T cell percentage. Because donor CMV status was unknown, expanded clonotype changes were possibly confounded.

Per sample, no less than 5 micrograms of total RNA were extracted. For the second PCR, which ran for 7 to 11 cycles, a sample-barcoded 5' primer and a J-beta primer mix were used. MiXCR was run by TCRdb on the 5' RACE reads, yielding one entry per CDR3 protein. The repertoire has 1.5 million to 2 million distinct CDR3 sequences, roughly 27% of them found once; the top ten carry around 7.7%. V was trimmed by 3 bases and J by 16 bases, leaving 13 bases between them. CDR1 and CDR2 (germline): SQVTM, ANQGSEA. The CDR3 runs 11 residues. Sequencing was performed on blood. The genes are TRBV29-1 and TRBJ2-6; the D gene is possibly TRBD1 (6 bases). The TCR sequence derives from a woman in her 30s in good health. The CDR3, as DNA: TGCAGCGTTGAGCAGGGGTGGGGGCTGACTTTC. Residues: CSVEQGWGLTF.